This note documents a single TCR beta chain sequence. It lacks a known antigen. The record has no base qualities; no much larger clone is one base away. This entry belongs to a study of OX40 agonist ivuxolimab in advanced cancers. In terms of the full investigation: Ivuxolimab, which targeted the costimulatory receptor OX40 (CD134), was an agonistic, fully human IgG2 monoclonal antibody. Intravenous ivuxolimab was administered to patients every 2 weeks at six dose levels: 0.01, 0.1, 0.3, 1.5, 3 and 10 mg/kg. Of the approximately 54 patients in dose escalation, some 20 had hepatocellular carcinoma, about 15 had melanoma, 9 had renal cell carcinoma and 9 had head and neck cancer. The dose-escalation cohort was about 83% male with a mean age of about 54 years, ranging from 23 to 79. Patients were allowed to have had prior anti-PD-1, anti-PD-L1 or anti-CTLA-4 therapy, and 30% to 40% of the dose-escalation patients had previously received checkpoint inhibitors. Partial responses occurred in three dose-escalation patients: two with cutaneous melanoma and one with hepatocellular carcinoma. The purpose of peripheral TCRbeta sequencing was to test whether ivuxolimab changed TCR sequence diversity and led to clonal T-cell expansion. The monotherapy dose-escalation portion (N of about 47 patients) of the phase I ivuxolimab trial is reported in the paper.

General study outcomes and caveats: At doses of 0.1 to 3.0 mg/kg, clonal expansion of both CD4+ and CD8+ T cells in blood was seen between baseline and week 6. In the 0.1-3.0 mg/kg groups, partial responders had among the lowest normalized peripheral clonal expansion, particularly in CD8+ T cells. Which antigens the clonally expanded peripheral T cells were specific for was not determined. Low levels of normalized T-cell clonal expansion were also seen in some nonresponding patients. After ivuxolimab, more expanded clones were found on average in CD8+ T cells than in CD4+ T cells.

Based on the germline V gene, the CDR1 and CDR2 sequences are SGHRS and YFSETQ. The V end gives up 2 bases and the J end 6 bases, leaving 9 bases in the junction not matched to a gene. The cysteine opens and the phenylalanine closes a CDR3 of 15 amino acids. The kept DNA is CDR3 alone, 45 bases in frame from the first base. To sequence the TCRbeta CDR3 region, genomic DNA was isolated from the sorted cells. The immunoSEQ Assay was used for sequencing of TCRbeta CDR3 regions. TCRdb obtained this table from immuneACCESS and retained in-frame rearrangements with V and J assigned. These tables miss some clones; where compared with another copy, unresolved V genes account for less than half of the shortfall, and the remainder is unexplained. This sample lists about 76,000 clones; around four fifths were detected once. 1.5% to 2% of the sample comes from the top ten. Patients with a history of autoimmune disease or receiving systemic immunosuppression were excluded from the trial. Peripheral blood for TCR sequencing was collected from all dose cohorts at baseline, on cycle 4 day 1, and on cycle 7 day 1. Samples were obtained from an open-label, multicenter, first-in-human phase I dose-escalation trial of ivuxolimab. Adults with locally advanced or metastatic melanoma, renal cell carcinoma, hepatocellular carcinoma or head and neck squamous cell carcinoma were enrolled in the trial. Before TCR sequencing, CD4+ and CD8+ T cells were separately sorted from peripheral blood.

This TCR derives from an adult with an advanced solid tumor such as melanoma, head and neck, liver or kidney cancer. The chain joins TRBV5-1 to TRBJ1-1; 8 central nucleotides agree with TRBD1. The source material was CD4+ or CD8+ T cells sorted from blood, sampled in a trial of the OX40 agonist ivuxolimab. Here the CDR3 is given as CASSLTGQGSAEAFF. The DNA is TGCGCCAGCAGCTTAACAGGACAGGGAAGTGCTGAAGCTTTCTTT.